One and the same sample provided the 29 T cell receptor beta chains below, sequenced in a study of blood T cell repertoires in COVID-19. Some clones are missing from TCRdb's copy, which holds only in-frame ones; the method was immunoSEQ multiplex PCR. This sample yields around 310,000 clones, of which over 75% are seen a single time; under 5% belongs to the top ten. Sequences were obtained from peripheral blood. All receptors come from a woman aged 45-65 years with active or convalescent COVID-19.

The chain is built from TRBV4-2 and TRBJ1-5, with D perhaps matching TRBD1 (6 bases). V lost 4 bases and J 0 bases, leaving 10 bases between the germline ends. The CDR3 covers 15 residues. Germline CDR1 is LGHNA and CDR2 is YNFKEQ. The CDR3 DNA follows: TGTGCCAGCAGCCTTGGCAGGGGTAGCAATCAGCCCCAGCATTTT. This encodes CASSLGRGSNQPQHF.

The chain joins TRBV7-9 to TRBJ1-3; D is unresolved. The V gene lost 1 base and the J gene lost 0 bases, with 13 bases spanning the gap. CDR3 length: 17 amino acids. The germline gives CDR1 SEHNR, CDR2 FQNEAQ (reference sequence). The CDR3 DNA follows: TGTGCCAGCAGCTTAGGAGGAGATACCTTCTCTGGAAACACCATATATTTT. It encodes CASSLGGDTFSGNTIYF.

This clone is a singleton in its sample. V and J are TRBV29-1 and TRBJ1-4; D perhaps matches TRBD1 (6 bases). V was shortened by 4 bases and J by 2 bases, with 8 bases between the two germline ends. CDR1 and CDR2 (germline): SQVTM, ANQGSEA. CDR3 length equals 13 residues. In nucleotides, the CDR3 is TGCAGCGTTGCAAGGGGGACTAATGAAAAACTGTTTTTT. Protein: CSVARGTNEKLFF.

The V call is TRBV7-2, the J call TRBJ2-1; 15 bases match TRBD2. The CDR3 sequence is 16 residues long. Germline values: CDR1 SGHTA, CDR2 FQGNSA. V gave up 1 base and J gave up 9 bases; unmatched junction bases: 4. The CDR3 DNA reads TGTGCCAGCAGCTTAGAAGGACTAGCGGGAGGGGGTGAGCAGTTCTTC. Its translation is CASSLEGLAGGGEQFF. Filled out from reference TRBV7-2 and TRBJ2-1, the complete variable domain reads GAGVSQSPSNKVTEKGKDVELRCDPISGHTALYWYRQSLGQGLEFLIYFQGNSAPDKSGLPSDRFSAERTGGSVSTLTIQRTQQEDSAVYLCASSLEGLAGGGEQFFGPGTRLTVL.

This sequence joins TRBV2 and TRBJ1-3; D not resolved. Germline CDR1 SNHLY, CDR2 FYNNEI. V was cut by 6 bases and J by 0 bases, with 15 bases left in between. The CDR3 is 16 residues long. The DNA for the CDR3 is TGTGCCAGCAGAGTAACCCTCGGTTCCTCTGGAAACACCATATATTTT. Its translation: CASRVTLGSSGNTIYF.

The CDR3 protein is CASGVTQSNQPQHF. Here the CDR3 DNA reads TGTGCCAGCGGAGTAACGCAGAGCAATCAGCCCCAGCATTTT. The gene calls are TRBV6-6 and TRBJ1-5, with D unclear. The CDR3 is made up of 14 amino acids. Trimming pared 8 bases from V and 1 base from J, leaving 12 bases between. Germline lookup yields CDR1 MNHNY and CDR2 SVGAGI (reference sequence).

The chain combines TRBV9 with TRBJ2-2; TRBD2 agrees at 10 bases. The ends lost 0 bases at V and 6 bases at J; junction bases unmatched: 2. The CDR3 loop spans 15 amino acids. CDR1 and CDR2 from the germline V gene are SGDLS and YYNGEE. The CDR3 is CASSVGLAGSGELFF. In nucleotides, the CDR3 is TGTGCCAGCAGCGTAGGACTAGCGGGTTCCGGGGAGCTGTTTTTT.

This chain joins TRBV27 and TRBJ2-7, with 7 bases fitting TRBD1. The CDR3 has 14 amino acids. The V and J ends lost 5 bases and 5 bases, in that order; junction bases with no gene match: 9. Germline values: CDR1 MNHEY, CDR2 SMNVEV (reference sequence). CDR3 coding DNA: TGTGCCAGCAGTCTTGACAGGGCAAAGGACGAGCAGTACTTC. Translation gives CASSLDRAKDEQYF.

The gene calls are TRBV9 and TRBJ1-4, with 11 positions matching TRBD1. The CDR3 has 16 residues. Germline loops: CDR1 SGDLS, CDR2 YYNGEE. J gave up 7 bases and V 3 bases, and 8 bases lay outside the gene matches. The CDR3 here is CASSASTGTGGEKLFF. CDR3 nucleotide sequence: TGTGCCAGCAGCGCCTCCACCGGGACAGGGGGTGAAAAACTGTTTTTT.

The V call is TRBV28, the J call TRBJ2-7; D may be TRBD1 (7 bases). The germline V gene has CDR1 MDHEN and CDR2 SYDVKM. V lost 5 bases and J lost 7, with 27 bases in between. CDR3 length: 17 amino acids. This CDR3 is CASSPMTGDSFLREQYF. The DNA for the CDR3 is TGTGCCAGCAGTCCAATGACGGGGGACAGTTTTCTACGAGAGCAGTACTTC.

The V and J genes are TRBV7-3 and TRBJ2-3; TRBD2 is a possible D gene (6 bases). Trimming cost V 1 base and J 2 bases, with 16 bases left between them. Germline lookup yields CDR1 SGHTA and CDR2 FQGTGA. This CDR3 is 17 amino acids long. The CDR3 sequence is CASSLNPPSDITDTQYF. CDR3 DNA: TGTGCCAGCAGCTTAAACCCCCCTAGCGACATCACAGATACGCAGTATTTT.

This sequence joins TRBV2 and TRBJ1-5, with D possibly being TRBD1 (6 bases). Germline CDR1 is SNHLY and CDR2 is FYNNEI. The CDR3 is made up of 15 amino acids. The V end lost 5 bases, the J end lost 2 bases, and 13 bases lay between the germline ends. Written as DNA, the CDR3 is TGTGCCAGCAGTCGGGGGGCAGGGGGCAATCAGCCCCAGCATTTT. Translating gives CASSRGAGGNQPQHF.

This chain joins TRBV7-9 and TRBJ2-3; 10 bases align to TRBD2. The CDR3 length is 16 residues. Unmatched junction bases numbered 9, after V lost 5 bases and J lost 4 bases. Looked up from germline, CDR1 is SEHNR and CDR2 is FQNEAQ (reference sequence). CDR3 sequence: CASSLLSGRASDTQYF. The CDR3 DNA follows: TGTGCCAGCAGCCTACTGAGCGGGAGGGCGTCAGATACGCAGTATTTT.

The chain has TRBV7-3 and TRBJ1-1; tentative D call: TRBD1 (6 bases). V lost 2 bases and J 4 bases, leaving 14 bases between the germline ends. CDR1 is SGHTA and CDR2 is FQGTGA in the germline V gene. The CDR3 is 15 amino acids. CDR3 in amino acids: CASSLGGAEVTEAFF. DNA of the CDR3: TGTGCCAGCAGCTTAGGGGGCGCGGAGGTCACTGAAGCTTTCTTT. The variable domain in full, completed from reference TRBV7-3 and TRBJ1-1, reads GAGVSQTPSNKVTEKGKYVELRCDPISGHTALYWYRQSLGQGPEFLIYFQGTGAADDSGLPNDRFFAVRPEGSVSTLKIQRTERGDSAVYLCASSLGGAEVTEAFFGQGTRLTVV.

This clone was detected only once. The chain employs TRBV7-3 and TRBJ2-2; 7 bases match TRBD2. Germline lookup yields CDR1 SGHTA and CDR2 FQGTGA. The CDR3 covers 15 residues. Trimming took 1 base from V and 5 from J; bases not matched to a gene: 4. CDR3 loop: CASSLRLAGTGELFF. CDR3 in DNA: TGTGCCAGCAGCTTAAGACTAGCCGGGACCGGGGAGCTGTTTTTT.

The chain uses TRBV4-1 and TRBJ2-3; 7 nucleotides align to TRBD1. This CDR3 has 15 residues. Germline CDR1 and CDR2: MGHRA and YSYEKL. V dropped 2 bases and J dropped 6; count of bases not matched to a gene: 8. CDR3: CASSQPDRERDTQYF. The CDR3 bases are TGCGCCAGCAGCCAACCTGACAGGGAGAGGGATACGCAGTATTTT.

The chain carries TRBV29-1 and TRBJ1-2; no definite D call. Trimming cost V 3 bases and J 5 bases, with 13 bases left between them. The CDR3 consists of 13 residues. In germline, CDR1 is SQVTM, CDR2 ANQGSEA. The CDR3 loop reads CSVELAGPYGYTF. The CDR3 bases are TGCAGCGTTGAGTTGGCAGGCCCTTATGGCTACACCTTC.

The V gene is TRBV19, the J gene TRBJ2-5; 15 bases are shared with TRBD2. This CDR3 is built from 15 residues. Germline trimming cut 4 bases from V and 5 bases from J; bases unmatched to any gene: 2. Germline values: CDR1 LNHDA, CDR2 SQIVND (reference sequence). The DNA for the CDR3 is TGTGCCAGTAGTACCGGACTAGCGGGGGGGGAGACCCAGTACTTC. This translates into CASSTGLAGGETQYF.

This clone was recorded a few times. V is TRBV12-3 or TRBV12-4 and J is TRBJ2-7, with TRBD1 identical over 7 bases. The CDR3 is 13 amino acids. After removal of 3 bases from V and 5 bases from J, the junction contained 4 bases not matched to a gene. DNA for the CDR3: TGTGCCAGCAGTTTTACGACAGGGCACGAGCAGTACTTC. Translating it yields CASSFTTGHEQYF.

This clone was seen a single time. The chain couples TRBV7-9 to TRBJ1-2, with TRBD1 matching 7 bases. The CDR3 sequence is 13 residues long. Looked up from germline, CDR1 is SEHNR and CDR2 is FQNEAQ (reference sequence). The J segment lost 7 bases and the V segment lost 1 base, leaving 3 bases of the junction unmatched. CDR3 in DNA: TGTGCCAGCAGCTTAGTGCAGGGGGTTGGCTACACCTTC. Translating gives CASSLVQGVGYTF.

This chain links TRBV6-2 or TRBV6-3 with TRBJ1-1; 7 bases are shared with TRBD1. Trimming removed 2 bases from V and 1 base from J; junction bases left unmatched: 10. CDR3 length: 17 amino acids. Germline-derived CDR1 and CDR2 are MNHEY and SVGEGT. The CDR3, as DNA: TGTGCCAGCAGTTACGACGGAGAAGGGGGCGGGAACACTGAAGCTTTCTTT. Protein product: CASSYDGEGGGNTEAFF.

The CDR3 loop is CASSLSRDREHEQYF. The DNA for the CDR3 is TGCGCCAGCAGCCTCTCCCGGGACAGGGAACACGAGCAGTACTTC. The V and J genes are TRBV5-1 and TRBJ2-7, with 9 bases matching TRBD1. The V gene end was trimmed by 4 bases and the J gene end by 5 bases; junction bases not matched to a gene: 10. The CDR3 is made up of 15 amino acids. Germline lookup yields CDR1 SGHRS and CDR2 YFSETQ.

CDR3 residues: CAIPTSGSVDTGELFF. The CDR3 nucleotides are TGTGCCATACCGACTAGCGGGAGTGTGGACACCGGGGAGCTGTTTTTT. V usage is TRBV10-3 and J usage is TRBJ2-2, with 12 bases aligning to TRBD2. Germline CDR1 is ENHRY and CDR2 is SYGVKD. The trim removed 9 bases at V and 3 bases at J, leaving 8 bases unmatched. The CDR3 spans 16 residues.

This clone occurred a few times. The genes are TRBV18 and TRBJ1-1, with D tentatively TRBD1 (5 bases). This CDR3 comprises 15 residues. With 3 bases removed from V and 2 bases from J, the gap between germline ends came to 13 bases. The germline gives CDR1 KGHSH, CDR2 LQKENI. The CDR3 region has the DNA TGTGCCAGCTCACCCTCCAGGGTCGATAACACTGAAGCTTTCTTT. Translating gives CASSPSRVDNTEAFF.

The rearrangement links TRBV7-8 to TRBJ1-6; D is uncertain. The V gene's germline CDR1 is SGHVS and CDR2 FQNEAQ. V was pared by 5 bases and J by 10 bases, with 15 bases between. The CDR3 is 14 residues long. In DNA, the CDR3 is TGTGCCAGCAGCCTAGGAGGACGGGAATCACCCCTCCACTTT. Translating gives CASSLGGRESPLHF.

This chain links TRBV4-1 with TRBJ1-3, with TRBD1 as a possible D gene (6 bases). Trimming removed 4 bases from V and 0 bases from J, with 13 bases in between. Per germline, CDR1 MGHRA and CDR2 YSYEKL. There are 16 residues in the CDR3. CDR3 protein: CASSPTGLSSGNTIYF. The CDR3 DNA reads as TGCGCCAGCAGCCCTACAGGGCTGAGCTCTGGAAACACCATATATTTT.

This sequence joins TRBV9 and TRBJ2-1; 7 nucleotides agree with TRBD2. The CDR3 consists of 15 residues. Looked up from germline, CDR1 is SGDLS and CDR2 is YYNGEE. The V segment lost 3 bases and the J segment 5 bases; nucleotides outside the gene matches: 8. The CDR3 loop is CASSGQRDYNNEQFF. CDR3 bases: TGTGCCAGCAGCGGTCAAAGGGACTACAACAATGAGCAGTTCTTC.

A single count supports this clone. The chain recombines TRBV7-2 with TRBJ2-7; D is possibly TRBD1 (5 bases). Germline V lookup: CDR1 SGHTA, CDR2 FQGNSA. V was shortened by 1 base and J by 2 bases, with 9 bases between the two germline ends. CDR3 length: 14 amino acids. The chain's CDR3 is CASSLVADTYEQYF. DNA of the CDR3: TGTGCCAGCAGCTTAGTTGCGGACACCTACGAGCAGTACTTC. The entire variable domain, with the rest obtained from reference TRBV7-2 and TRBJ2-7, is as follows: GAGVSQSPSNKVTEKGKDVELRCDPISGHTALYWYRQSLGQGLEFLIYFQGNSAPDKSGLPSDRFSAERTGGSVSTLTIQRTQQEDSAVYLCASSLVADTYEQYFGPGTRLTVT.

CDR3 region: CASSVSGVHEKLFF. The CDR3 DNA is TGTGCCAGCAGCGTATCAGGGGTGCATGAAAAACTGTTTTTT. The chain is built from TRBV9 and TRBJ1-4; D is perhaps TRBD1 (6 bases). Trimming cost V 1 base and J 6 bases, with 10 bases left between them. This CDR3 is built from 14 residues. Germline values: CDR1 SGDLS, CDR2 YYNGEE.